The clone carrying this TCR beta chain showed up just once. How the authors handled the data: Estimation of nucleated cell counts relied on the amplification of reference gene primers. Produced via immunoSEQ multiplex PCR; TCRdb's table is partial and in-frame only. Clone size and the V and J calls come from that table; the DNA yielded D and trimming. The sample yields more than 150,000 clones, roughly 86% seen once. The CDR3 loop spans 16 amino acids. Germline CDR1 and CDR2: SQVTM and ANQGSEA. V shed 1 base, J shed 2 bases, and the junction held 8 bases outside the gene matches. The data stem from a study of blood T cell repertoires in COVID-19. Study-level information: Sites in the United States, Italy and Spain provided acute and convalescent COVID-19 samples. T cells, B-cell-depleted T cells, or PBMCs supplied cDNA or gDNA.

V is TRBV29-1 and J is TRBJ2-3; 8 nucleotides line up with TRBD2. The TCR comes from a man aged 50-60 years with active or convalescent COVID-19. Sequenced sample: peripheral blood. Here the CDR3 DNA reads TGCAGCGTTGAAGGCACAACTAGCGGAGACACAGATACGCAGTATTTT. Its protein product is CSVEGTTSGDTDTQYF.